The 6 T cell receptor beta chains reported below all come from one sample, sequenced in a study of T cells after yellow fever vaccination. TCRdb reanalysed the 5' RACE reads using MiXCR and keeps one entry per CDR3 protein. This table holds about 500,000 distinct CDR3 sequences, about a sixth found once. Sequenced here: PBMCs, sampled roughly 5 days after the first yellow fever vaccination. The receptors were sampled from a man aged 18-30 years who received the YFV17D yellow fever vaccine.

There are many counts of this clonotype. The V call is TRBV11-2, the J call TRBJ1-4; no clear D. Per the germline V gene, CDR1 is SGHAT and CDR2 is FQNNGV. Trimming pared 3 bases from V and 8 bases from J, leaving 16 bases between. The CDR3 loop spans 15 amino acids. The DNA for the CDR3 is TGTGCCAGCAGCTTTGTGAGGCTCGGTGGCGAAAAACTGTTTTTT. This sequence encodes CASSFVRLGGEKLFF.

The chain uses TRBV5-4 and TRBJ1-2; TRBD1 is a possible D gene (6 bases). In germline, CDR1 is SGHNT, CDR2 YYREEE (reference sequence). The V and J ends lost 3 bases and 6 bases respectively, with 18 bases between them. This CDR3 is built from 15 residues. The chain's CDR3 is CASSSPGTPGDGYTF. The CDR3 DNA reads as TGTGCCAGCAGCTCCCCTGGGACACCTGGGGATGGCTACACCTTC.

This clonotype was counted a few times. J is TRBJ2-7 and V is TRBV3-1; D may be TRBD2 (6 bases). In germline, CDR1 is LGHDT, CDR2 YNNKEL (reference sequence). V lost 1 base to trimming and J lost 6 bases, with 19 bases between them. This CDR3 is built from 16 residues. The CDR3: CASSQVRGRSRSEQYF. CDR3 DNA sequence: TGTGCCAGCAGCCAAGTTCGGGGGAGGTCCCGGAGCGAGCAGTACTTC.

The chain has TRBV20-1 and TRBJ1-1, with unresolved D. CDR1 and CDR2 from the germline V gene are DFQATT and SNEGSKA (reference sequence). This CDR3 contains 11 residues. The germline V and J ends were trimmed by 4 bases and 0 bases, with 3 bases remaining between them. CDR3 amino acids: CSATVNTEAFF. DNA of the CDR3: TGCAGTGCTACAGTGAACACTGAAGCTTTCTTT.

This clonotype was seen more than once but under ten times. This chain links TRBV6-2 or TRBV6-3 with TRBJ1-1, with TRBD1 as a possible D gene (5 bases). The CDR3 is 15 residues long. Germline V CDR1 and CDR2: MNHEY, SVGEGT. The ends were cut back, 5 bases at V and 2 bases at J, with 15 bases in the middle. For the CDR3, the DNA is TGTGCCAGCAGTCTAAGGGGAGACGCTAACACTGAAGCTTTCTTT. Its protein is CASSLRGDANTEAFF.

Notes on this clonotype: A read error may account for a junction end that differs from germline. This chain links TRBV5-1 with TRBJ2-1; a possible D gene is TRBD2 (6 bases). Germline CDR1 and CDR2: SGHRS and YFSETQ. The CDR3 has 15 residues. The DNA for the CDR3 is TGCGCCAGCAGCTTGGGGAGCGGGTCCTTCAATGAGCAGTTCTTC. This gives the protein CASSLGSGSFNEQFF.